This TCR beta chain derives from a study of persistence of HIV-infected CD4 T cells. Whole-study results and caveats: CMV- and Gag-responding cells had lower TCRbeta richness than CD3/CD28-responding cells.

Cells were stimulated with CMV-infected fibroblast lysates at roughly 10 ug/mL. CD40L-negative CD69-negative CD45RO-high memory CD4+ T cells were sorted as populations depleted of antigen-responding cells. The count of this clone is one. Its target is not known. Germline V gives CDR1 SNHLY, CDR2 FYNNEI. This CDR3 is 16 amino acids long. V lost 3 bases and J 2 bases, leaving 14 bases between the germline ends. Sequencing used immunoSEQ version 4 in survey mode. Profiling relied on immunoSEQ multiplex PCR, and the TCRdb table lists in-frame clones only, not all of them. The table includes over 30,000 clones, 82% detected once.

The clonotype comes from an adult woman with HIV who was CMV-seropositive. V and J are TRBV2 and TRBJ1-5, with D possibly being TRBD1 (5 bases). The sequenced sample was CD4+ T cells sorted from PBMCs after roughly 18-hour stimulation, obtained from a patient who received antiretroviral therapy. The CDR3 DNA is TGTGCCAGCAGTGATAGGTCCGGGGACGGCAATCAGCCCCAGCATTTT. Its translation is CASSDRSGDGNQPQHF.